This T cell receptor (beta chain) was recorded in a study of blood T cell repertoires in COVID-19. At the level of the study: The study drew acute and convalescent COVID-19 samples from the United States, Italy and Spain. Nucleic acid was either cDNA or gDNA, and it came from T cells, B-cell-depleted T cells, or PBMCs.

Germline CDR1 and CDR2: MDHEN and SYDVKM. Trimming removed 1 base from V and 1 base from J, with 11 bases in between. The CDR3 runs to 16 residues. The assay was immunoSEQ multiplex PCR, and TCRdb's table has in-frame clones only and misses some. The sample includes 95,000 to 100,000 clones, approximately 90% of them seen just once. Sequencing input: peripheral blood. The gene calls are TRBV28 and TRBJ1-3; no reliable D call. This clonotype originated in a man aged 45-65 years with acute or convalescent COVID-19. The CDR3 spells CASSLSFTGSGNTIYF. Written as DNA, the CDR3 is TGTGCCAGCAGTTTATCTTTCACTGGTTCTGGAAACACCATATATTTT. Complete variable domain (other parts from reference TRBV28 and TRBJ1-3): DVKVTQSSRYLVKRTGEKVFLECVQDMDHENMFWYRQDPGLGLRLIYFSYDVKMKEKGDIPEGYSVSREKKERFSLILESASTNQTSMYLCASSLSFTGSGNTIYFGEGSWLTVV.